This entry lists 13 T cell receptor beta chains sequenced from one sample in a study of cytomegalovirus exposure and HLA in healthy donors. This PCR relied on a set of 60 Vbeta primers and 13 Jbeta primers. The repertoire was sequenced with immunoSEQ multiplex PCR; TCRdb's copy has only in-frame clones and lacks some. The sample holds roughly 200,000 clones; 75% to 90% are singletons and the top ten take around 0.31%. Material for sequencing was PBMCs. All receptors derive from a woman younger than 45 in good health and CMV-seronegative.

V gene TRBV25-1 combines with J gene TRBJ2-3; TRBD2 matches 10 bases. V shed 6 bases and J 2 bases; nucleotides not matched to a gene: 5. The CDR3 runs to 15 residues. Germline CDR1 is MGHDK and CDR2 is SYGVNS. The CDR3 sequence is CASRAGGLYTDTQYF. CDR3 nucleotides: TGTGCCAGCAGAGCGGGGGGGCTCTACACAGATACGCAGTATTTT.

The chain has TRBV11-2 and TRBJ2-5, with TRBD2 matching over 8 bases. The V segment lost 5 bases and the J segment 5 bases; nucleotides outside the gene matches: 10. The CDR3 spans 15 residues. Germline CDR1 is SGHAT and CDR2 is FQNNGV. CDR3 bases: TGTGCCAGCAGCATAACTAGCGGTGGGGGGGAGACCCAGTACTTC. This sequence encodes CASSITSGGGETQYF. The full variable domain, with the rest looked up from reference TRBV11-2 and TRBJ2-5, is EAGVAQSPRYKIIEKRQSVAFWCNPISGHATLYWYQQILGQGPKLLIQFQNNGVVDDSQLPKDRFSAERLKGVDSTLKIQPAKLEDSAVYLCASSITSGGGETQYFGPGTRLLVL.

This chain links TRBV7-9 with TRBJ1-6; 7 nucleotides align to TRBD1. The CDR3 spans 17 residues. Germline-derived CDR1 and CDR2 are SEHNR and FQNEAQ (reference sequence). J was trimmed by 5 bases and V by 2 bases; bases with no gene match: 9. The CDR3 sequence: CASSLPGGTADNSPLHF. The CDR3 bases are TGTGCCAGCAGCTTACCTGGGGGGACAGCAGATAATTCACCCCTCCACTTT. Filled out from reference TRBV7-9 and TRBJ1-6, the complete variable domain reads DTGVSQNPRHKITKRGQNVTFRCDPISEHNRLYWYRQTLGQGPEFLTYFQNEAQLEKSRLLSDRFSAERPKGSFSTLEIQRTEQGDSAMYLCASSLPGGTADNSPLHFGNGTRLTVT.

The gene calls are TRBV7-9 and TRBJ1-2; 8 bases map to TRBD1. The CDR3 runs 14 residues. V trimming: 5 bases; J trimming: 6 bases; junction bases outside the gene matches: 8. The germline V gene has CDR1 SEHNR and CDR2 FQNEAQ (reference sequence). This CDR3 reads CASSIQGGAHGYTF. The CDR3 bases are TGTGCCAGCAGCATACAGGGGGGCGCGCATGGCTACACCTTC. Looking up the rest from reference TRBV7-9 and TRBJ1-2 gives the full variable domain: DTGVSQNPRHKITKRGQNVTFRCDPISEHNRLYWYRQTLGQGPEFLTYFQNEAQLEKSRLLSDRFSAERPKGSFSTLEIQRTEQGDSAMYLCASSIQGGAHGYTFGSGTRLTVV.

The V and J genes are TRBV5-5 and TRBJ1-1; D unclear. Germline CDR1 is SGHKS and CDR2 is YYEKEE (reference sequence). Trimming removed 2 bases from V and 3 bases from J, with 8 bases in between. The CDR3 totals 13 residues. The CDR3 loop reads CASSFILDTEAFF. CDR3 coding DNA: TGTGCCAGCAGCTTTATCTTAGACACTGAAGCTTTCTTT. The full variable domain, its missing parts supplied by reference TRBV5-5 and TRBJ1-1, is DAGVTQSPTHLIKTRGQQVTLRCSPISGHKSVSWYQQVLGQGPQFIFQYYEKEERGRGNFPDRFSARQFPNYSSELNVNALLLGDSALYLCASSFILDTEAFFGQGTRLTVV.

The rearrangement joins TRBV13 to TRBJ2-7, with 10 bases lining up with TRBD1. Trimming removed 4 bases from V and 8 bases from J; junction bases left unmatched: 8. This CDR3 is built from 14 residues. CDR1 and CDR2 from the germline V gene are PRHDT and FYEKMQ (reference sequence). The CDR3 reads CASSSRDRGSKQYF. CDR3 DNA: TGTGCCAGCAGCTCCCGGGACAGGGGTAGCAAGCAGTACTTC.

The DNA of the CDR3 is TGTGCCAGCAGCCAATCTTTTGGCCCGGGTGAAAAACTGTTTTTT. It is translated as CASSQSFGPGEKLFF. This chain connects TRBV14 to TRBJ1-4; no reliable D call. V dropped 2 bases and J dropped 7 bases, with 14 bases sitting between them. Germline loops: CDR1 SGHDN, CDR2 FVKESK. This CDR3 spans 15 amino acids.

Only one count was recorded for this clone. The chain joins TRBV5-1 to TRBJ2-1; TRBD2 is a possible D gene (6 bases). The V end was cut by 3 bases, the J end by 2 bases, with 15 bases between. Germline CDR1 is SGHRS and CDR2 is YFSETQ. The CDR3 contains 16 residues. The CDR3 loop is CASSSGRDAPYNEQFF. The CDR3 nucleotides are TGCGCCAGCAGCTCCGGGCGGGATGCCCCCTACAATGAGCAGTTCTTC.

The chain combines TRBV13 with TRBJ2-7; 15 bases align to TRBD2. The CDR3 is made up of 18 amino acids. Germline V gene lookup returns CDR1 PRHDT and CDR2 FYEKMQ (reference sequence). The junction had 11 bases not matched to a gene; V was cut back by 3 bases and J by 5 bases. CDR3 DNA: TGTGCCAGCAGCTTGGAGGGACTAGCGGGAGGAATTTCCCACGAGCAGTACTTC. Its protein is CASSLEGLAGGISHEQYF.

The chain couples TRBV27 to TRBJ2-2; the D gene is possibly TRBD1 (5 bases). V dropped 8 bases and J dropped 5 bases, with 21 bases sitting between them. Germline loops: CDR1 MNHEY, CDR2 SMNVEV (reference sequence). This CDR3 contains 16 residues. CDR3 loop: CASSSAAGPRTGELFF. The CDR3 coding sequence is TGTGCCAGCTCTAGTGCGGCAGGGCCCCGAACCGGGGAGCTGTTTTTT.

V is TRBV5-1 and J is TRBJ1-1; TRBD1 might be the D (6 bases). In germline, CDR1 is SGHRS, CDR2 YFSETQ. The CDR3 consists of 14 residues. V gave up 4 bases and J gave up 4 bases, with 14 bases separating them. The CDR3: CASSGRGDGTEAFF. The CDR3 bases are TGCGCCAGCAGCGGGAGGGGGGATGGCACTGAAGCTTTCTTT.

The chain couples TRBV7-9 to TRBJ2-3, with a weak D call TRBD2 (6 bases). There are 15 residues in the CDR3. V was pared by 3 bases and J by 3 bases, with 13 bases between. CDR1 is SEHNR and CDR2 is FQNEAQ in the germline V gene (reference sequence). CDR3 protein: CASSFDGSWTDTQYF. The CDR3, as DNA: TGTGCCAGCAGCTTCGACGGGAGCTGGACAGATACGCAGTATTTT.

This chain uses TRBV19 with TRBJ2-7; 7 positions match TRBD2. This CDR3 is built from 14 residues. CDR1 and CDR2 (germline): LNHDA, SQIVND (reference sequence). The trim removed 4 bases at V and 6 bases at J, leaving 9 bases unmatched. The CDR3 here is CASSTTSVDTEQYF. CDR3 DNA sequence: TGTGCCAGTAGTACTACTAGCGTGGATACCGAGCAGTACTTC.